Below are 18 T cell receptor beta chains sequenced from a single sample in a study of cytomegalovirus exposure and HLA in healthy donors. Amplification used 60 Vbeta primers and 13 Jbeta primers. The protocol was immunoSEQ multiplex PCR, while the TCRdb copy is restricted to in-frame clones and leaves out a portion. Its table lists roughly 120,000 clones. Sequenced sample: PBMCs. These receptors all come from a man younger than 45 in good health and CMV-seronegative.

The chain combines TRBV30 with TRBJ1-4; perhaps TRBD1 as D (6 bases). V gave up 3 bases and J gave up 2 bases, with 16 bases separating them. CDR1 and CDR2 from the germline V gene are GTSNPN and SVGIG (reference sequence). The CDR3 contains 16 residues. The CDR3 sequence is CAWSATRTDTNEKLFF. As DNA, the CDR3 is TGTGCCTGGAGCGCTACAAGGACAGACACTAATGAAAAACTGTTTTTT. Looking up the rest from reference TRBV30 and TRBJ1-4 gives the full variable domain: SQTIHQWPATLVQPVGSPLSLECTVEGTSNPNLYWYRQAAGRGLQLLFYSVGIGQISSEVPQNLSASRPQDRQFILSSKKLLLSDSGFYLCAWSATRTDTNEKLFFGSGTQLSVL.

This sequence joins TRBV11-3 and TRBJ2-3, with 7 nucleotides matching TRBD1. Germline lookup yields CDR1 SGHNT and CDR2 YENEEA. J was trimmed by 2 bases and V by 5 bases; bases with no gene match: 4. The CDR3 has 14 residues. CDR3 region: CASSRQGLTDTQYF. CDR3 bases: TGTGCCAGCAGCCGACAGGGCCTCACAGATACGCAGTATTTT.

The chain employs TRBV11-2 and TRBJ1-5; D is ambiguous. CDR3 size: 14 residues. CDR1 and CDR2 from the germline V gene are SGHAT and FQNNGV. Trimming shortened V by 1 base and J by 0 bases, and 4 bases separated the two germline ends. As DNA, the CDR3 is TGTGCCAGCAGCTTAGCCATTAGCAATCAGCCCCAGCATTTT. The encoded protein is CASSLAISNQPQHF. The whole variable domain, remainder taken from reference TRBV11-2 and TRBJ1-5, is EAGVAQSPRYKIIEKRQSVAFWCNPISGHATLYWYQQILGQGPKLLIQFQNNGVVDDSQLPKDRFSAERLKGVDSTLKIQPAKLEDSAVYLCASSLAISNQPQHFGDGTRLSIL.

This chain uses TRBV15 with TRBJ1-1; the match to TRBD1 covers 10 bases. Germline loops: CDR1 LNHNV, CDR2 YYDKDF (reference sequence). Trimming cost V 0 bases and J 6 bases; bases outside gene matches: 4. This CDR3 has 15 residues. In DNA form, the CDR3 reads TGTGCCACCAGCAGAGAGGGACAGGGGAGGGCTGAAGCTTTCTTT. Translation gives CATSREGQGRAEAFF.

This CDR3 reads CASSLLSGATADTQYF. CDR3 coding DNA: TGCGCCAGCAGCTTGTTATCAGGGGCCACCGCAGATACGCAGTATTTT. The V and J genes are TRBV5-1 and TRBJ2-3; D possibly corresponds to TRBD1 (6 bases). Germline values: CDR1 SGHRS, CDR2 YFSETQ. The CDR3 is made up of 16 amino acids. The V end was cut by 1 base, the J end by 4 bases, with 16 bases between.

V and J are TRBV6-5 and TRBJ2-5; a weak D match, TRBD1 (5 bases). The length of the CDR3 is 13 residues. V was cut by 0 bases and J by 9 bases, with 11 bases left in between. Germline V gene lookup returns CDR1 MNHEY and CDR2 SVGAGI. The CDR3 spells CASSYSSLGAQYF. The CDR3, as DNA: TGTGCCAGCAGTTACTCGTCCTTAGGGGCCCAGTACTTC.

The chain recombines TRBV4-1 with TRBJ2-3; no clear D. The CDR3 totals 13 residues. Trimming pared 4 bases from V and 6 bases from J, leaving 11 bases between. Germline values: CDR1 MGHRA, CDR2 YSYEKL. CDR3 sequence (DNA): TGCGCCAGCAGCCGAGAATCGGAGGATACGCAGTATTTT. Its translation is CASSRESEDTQYF.

The chain recombines TRBV7-8 with TRBJ1-3, with D possibly TRBD1 on 5 matching bases. This CDR3 region has 15 residues. The ends were cut back, 1 base at V and 2 bases at J, with 9 bases in the middle. Germline CDR1 reads SGHVS; CDR2 reads FQNEAQ. The CDR3 here is CASSLGGGAGNTIYF. DNA for the CDR3: TGTGCCAGCAGCTTAGGGGGGGGTGCTGGAAACACCATATATTTT.

This rearrangement joins TRBV18 to TRBJ2-1, with D tentatively TRBD1 (6 bases). Germline lookup yields CDR1 KGHSH and CDR2 LQKENI. With 3 bases removed from V and 6 bases from J, the gap between germline ends came to 12 bases. The CDR3 length is 14 residues. The CDR3 nucleotides are TGTGCCAGCTCACCCCGCCAGGGGTCCAATGAGCAGTTCTTC. Residues: CASSPRQGSNEQFF.

A word on this clone: One end of the junction varies from germline; a read error may be responsible. V gene TRBV9 combines with J gene TRBJ1-1; D is possibly TRBD1 (5 bases). The CDR3 length is 15 residues. Germline V gives CDR1 SGDLS, CDR2 YYNGEE. The CDR3 loop is CASGVAYGGGTEAFF. The CDR3 bases are TGTGCCAGCGGCGTAGCTTACGGGGGTGGCACTGAAGCTTTCTTT.

J is TRBJ2-5 and V is TRBV28; 8 positions match TRBD2. The J call may not be correct, given that the DNA end is closer to TRBJ2-7. CDR3 size: 14 residues. Germline CDR1 and CDR2: MDHEN and SYDVKM. The DNA for the CDR3 is TGTGCCAGCAACTTCGCGGGGGGCACCTACGAGCAGTACTTC. Amino acid sequence: CASNFAGGTYEQYF.

The chain recombines TRBV9 with TRBJ2-7, with TRBD2 identical over 13 bases. The V segment lost 4 bases and the J segment 4 bases; nucleotides outside the gene matches: 11. This CDR3 has 17 amino acids. Germline V gives CDR1 SGDLS, CDR2 YYNGEE. The CDR3 DNA is TGTGCCAGCAGCCCCCGAGTCGGGACTAGCGGGGAGTACGAGCAGTACTTC. Its protein product is CASSPRVGTSGEYEQYF.

The chain employs TRBV5-1 and TRBJ2-1, with TRBD2 matching over 7 bases. The germline V gene has CDR1 SGHRS and CDR2 YFSETQ. The junction had 6 bases not matched to a gene; V was cut back by 4 bases and J by 8 bases. This CDR3 comprises 13 residues. The CDR3 is CASSAGRSDEQFF. CDR3 coding DNA: TGCGCCAGCAGCGCCGGGAGGTCGGATGAGCAGTTCTTC.

The chain links TRBV7-2 to TRBJ2-7; TRBD2 agrees at 10 bases. The CDR3 loop spans 15 amino acids. Germline CDR1 and CDR2: SGHTA and FQGNSA. Unmatched junction bases numbered 5, after V lost 5 bases and J lost 1 base. This CDR3 reads CASSLSGGVSYEQYF. CDR3 DNA: TGTGCCAGCAGCCTGAGCGGGGGGGTTTCCTACGAGCAGTACTTC.

The chain joins TRBV5-1 to TRBJ2-1; TRBD2 matches at 7 bases. J lost 7 bases, V lost 4 bases, and 17 bases had no gene match. The CDR3 covers 17 residues. CDR1 and CDR2 (germline): SGHRS, YFSETQ. The DNA for the CDR3 is TGCGCCAGCAGCCCTTATACGCCGGACCCCGGGGGGAATGAGCAGTTCTTC. Its protein product is CASSPYTPDPGGNEQFF.

The rearrangement links TRBV30 to TRBJ2-7, with 7 bases lining up with TRBD2. The CDR3 runs to 13 residues. CDR1 is GTSNPN and CDR2 is SVGIG in the germline V gene (reference sequence). The V gene end was trimmed by 2 bases and the J gene end by 3 bases; junction bases not matched to a gene: 4. The CDR3 coding sequence is TGTGCCTGGAGTAGCGGGGACCGCTACGAGCAGTACTTC. Protein product: CAWSSGDRYEQYF.

The chain employs TRBV5-1 and TRBJ2-1; tentative D call: TRBD1 (6 bases). Germline assignment: CDR1 SGHRS and CDR2 YFSETQ. V was pared by 8 bases and J by 8 bases, with 14 bases between. The CDR3 has 12 amino acids. Here the CDR3 DNA reads TGCGCCAGTAACCGGGACACCGATGAGCAGTTCTTC. This sequence encodes CASNRDTDEQFF.

This CDR3 is CATSFAAGGLETQYF. The CDR3 DNA is TGTGCCACCAGCTTCGCTGCCGGGGGGTTGGAGACCCAGTACTTC. The chain combines TRBV15 with TRBJ2-5, with 7 bases identical to TRBD2. This CDR3 is 15 amino acids long. Germline V gene sequence: CDR1 LNHNV, CDR2 YYDKDF (reference sequence). V trimming: 5 bases; J trimming: 5 bases; junction bases outside the gene matches: 11.